Listed below are T cell receptor beta chains from one sample, sequenced in a study of regulatory T cells in long-lasting Graves disease. MiXCR was run by TCRdb on the multiplex PCR reads, yielding one entry per CDR3 protein. The sample has 250,000 to 300,000 distinct CDR3 sequences, around a fifth seen once. The specimen was peripheral blood mononuclear cells (PBMCs), collected when the disease was refractory, from a patient treated with antithyroid drugs. These receptors originate from a female donor with Graves disease. CDR3s include the opening cysteine and the closing phenylalanine or tryptophan. Each record gives: V gene, clone size, J gene, CDR3 length, D gene, CDR3 protein, CDR3 DNA. A D gene is named only where the DNA matches it firmly. Expanded clones are given a class, and other clones once, few, many or no size at all.

>TRBV7-2|-|TRBJ2-2|15|-
CASSLDLGGTGELFF
TGTGCCAGCAGCTTAGATCTCGGGGGCACCGGGGAGCTGTTTTTT
>TRBV2|few|TRBJ2-7|16|TRBD1
CASSTEGGQGGYEQYF
TGTGCCAGCAGCACTGAGGGGGGACAGGGGGGCTACGAGCAGTACTTC
>TRBV4-2|-|TRBJ1-5|17|-
CASSQALEGGSNQPQHF
TGTGCCAGCAGCCAAGCCCTGGAGGGGGGGAGCAATCAGCCCCAGCATTTT
>TRBV19|few|TRBJ2-7|16|TRBD2
CASSIHSGSGTYEQYF
TGTGCCAGTAGTATACATAGCGGGAGCGGGACCTACGAGCAGTACTTC
>TRBV7-9|-|TRBJ2-7|14|-
CASSLISRDYEQYF
TGTGCCAGCAGCTTAATTTCCAGGGACTACGAGCAGTACTTC
>TRBV2|-|TRBJ2-7|13|-
CASSWGRNYEQYF
TGTGCCAGCAGTTGGGGGCGGAACTACGAGCAGTACTTC
>TRBV4-3|few|TRBJ2-7|13|-
CASSPRGAGEQYF
TGCGCCAGCAGCCCCCGGGGGGCGGGGGAGCAGTACTTC
>TRBV7-9|-|TRBJ2-4|14|-
CASAPRGSKNIQYF
TGTGCCAGCGCCCCCCGGGGCAGCAAAAACATTCAGTACTTC
>TRBV27|-|TRBJ2-5|16|-
CASSLRAAGGQETQYF
TGTGCCAGCAGTTTACGGGCGGCAGGAGGGCAAGAGACCCAGTACTTC
>TRBV7-8|many|TRBJ2-3|16|TRBD2
CASSLGGGLARRTQYF
TGTGCCAGCAGCTTAGGGGGTGGACTAGCGCGTCGTACGCAGTATTTT
>TRBV7-6|few|TRBJ2-7|14|TRBD1
CASSERQGAYEQYF
TGTGCCAGCAGCGAGCGACAGGGAGCCTACGAGCAGTACTTC
>TRBV28|many|TRBJ1-2|15|-
CASSSEGWILYGYTF
TGTGCCAGCAGTTCTGAAGGATGGATACTCTATGGCTACACCTTC
>TRBV7-2|-|TRBJ2-3|17|TRBD2
CASSYTTGLAGVNTQYF
TGTGCCAGCAGCTACACAACGGGACTAGCGGGAGTGAATACGCAGTATTTT
>TRBV20-1|few|TRBJ2-2|13|TRBD2
CSAREREPGELFF
TGCAGTGCTAGAGAGCGGGAGCCCGGGGAGCTGTTTTTT
>TRBV28|many|TRBJ1-2|12|-
CASSLLEDGYTF
TGTGCCAGCAGTTTATTGGAGGATGGCTACACCTTC
>TRBV11-2|many|TRBJ1-2|13|-
CATSQGRVYGYTF
TGTGCCACCTCCCAAGGGAGGGTCTATGGCTACACCTTC
>TRBV7-8|few|TRBJ2-2|14|-
CASREGMNTGELFF
TGTGCCAGCAGAGAAGGGATGAACACCGGGGAGCTGTTTTTT
>TRBV7-9|-|TRBJ2-1|16|-
CASSSREGGSLNEQFF
TGTGCCAGCAGCTCAAGAGAGGGAGGTTCATTAAATGAGCAGTTCTTC
>TRBV28|many|TRBJ1-4|12|-
CASTENSEKLFF
TGTGCCAGCACCGAAAATTCCGAAAAACTGTTTTTT
>TRBV27|many|TRBJ2-7|15|TRBD2
CASSLLAVGHYEQYF
TGTGCCAGCAGCCTACTAGCGGTGGGGCATTACGAGCAGTACTTC